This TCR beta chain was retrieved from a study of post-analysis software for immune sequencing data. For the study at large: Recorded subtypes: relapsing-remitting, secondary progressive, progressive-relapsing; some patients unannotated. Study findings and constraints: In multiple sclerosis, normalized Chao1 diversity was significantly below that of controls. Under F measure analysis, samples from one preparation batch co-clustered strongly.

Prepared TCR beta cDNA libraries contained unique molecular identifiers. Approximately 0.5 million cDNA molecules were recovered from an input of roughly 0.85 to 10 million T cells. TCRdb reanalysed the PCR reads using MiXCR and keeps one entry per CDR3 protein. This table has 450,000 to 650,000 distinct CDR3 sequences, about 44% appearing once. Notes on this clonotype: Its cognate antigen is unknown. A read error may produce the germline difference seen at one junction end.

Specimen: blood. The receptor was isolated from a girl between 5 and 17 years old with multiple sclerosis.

The CDR3 sequence is CSARNTKSDYGHTF. CDR3 coding DNA: TGCAGTGCTAGAAACACCAAATCGGACTATGGCCACACCTTC. The chain employs TRBV20-1 and TRBJ1-2; D is ambiguous. The CDR3 extends over 14 amino acids. Germline CDR1 DFQATT, CDR2 SNEGSKA (reference sequence).